This TCR beta chain comes out of a study of cytomegalovirus exposure and HLA in healthy donors. The sample holds one count of this clone. The PCR was carried out with 60 Vbeta primers and 13 Jbeta primers. Sequencing used immunoSEQ multiplex PCR; TCRdb keeps in-frame clones, though not all of them. The sample shows 150,000 to 200,000 clones, under 90% of them seen only once. Sequencing was done on a sample of PBMCs. The TCR was taken from a male donor in good health and CMV-seronegative.

CDR3 in amino acids: CASSLSPGGLFGEQYF. DNA for the CDR3: TGTGCCAGCAGCTTATCTCCGGGGGGCCTCTTTGGCGAGCAGTACTTC. The genes are TRBV11-2 and TRBJ2-7, with D possibly matching TRBD2 (7 bases). The CDR3 has 16 amino acids. The germline V and J ends were trimmed by 2 bases and 6 bases, with 20 bases remaining between them. Germline CDR1 is SGHAT and CDR2 is FQNNGV.